This T cell receptor beta chain was profiled in a study of T-cell reconstitution after alpha-beta-depleted transplantation in children. This clonotype turned up a few times. Its antigen is not identified. V lost 1 base and J 7 bases, leaving 11 bases between the germline ends. The CDR3 consists of 14 residues. Per the germline V gene, CDR1 is SGHNT and CDR2 is YENEEA. The study's findings and limits: Expanded graft clones, several hundred of them, were reportedly the source of alpha-beta T cells about two months after transplant. The high TCRbeta diversity at day 60 in some patients came from surviving recipient T cells and thymic progenitors. Diversity and T-cell counts at one year after transplant derived mostly from new T cells.

Molecular barcoding with unique molecular identifiers was used for the TCRbeta library. TCRdb reprocessed the PCR reads with MiXCR, giving one entry per CDR3 protein. The sample lists 330,000 or so distinct CDR3 sequences, nearly 8% seen once, with 9.1% in the top ten. V and J are TRBV11-3 and TRBJ2-1; the D is unclear. The source is a female patient aged 2-15 years who had a stem cell transplant for Fanconi anemia, so the T cells may come from the graft donor. The source was peripheral blood, collected 360 days after TCRalphabeta/CD19-depleted stem cell transplant. The CDR3 loop reads CASSLGPPRNEQFF. CDR3 nucleotide sequence: TGTGCCAGCAGCTTAGGACCCCCCCGGAATGAGCAGTTCTTC.